These 14 T cell receptor beta chains were sequenced from one sample in a study of CD8 T cells in ankylosing spondylitis. MiXCR, applied by TCRdb to the 5' RACE reads, yields one record per CDR3 protein. This repertoire shows fewer than 200,000 distinct CDR3 sequences, 15% to 20% found once; its top ten account for around 4.7%. The specimen was blood, either unsorted or a sorted T cell fraction (not recorded which). The receptors come from a male donor between 5 and 29 years old with ankylosing spondylitis or in good health (not recorded which).

The table lists this clonotype with many counts. This chain uses TRBV20-1 with TRBJ2-1, with D possibly matching TRBD2 (6 bases). The V gene lost 6 bases and the J gene lost 10 bases, with 19 bases spanning the gap. Germline V lookup: CDR1 DFQATT, CDR2 SNEGSKA (reference sequence). This CDR3 region has 13 residues. The CDR3 spells CSAHGSHGGEQFF. As DNA, the CDR3 is TGCAGTGCGCACGGGAGCCACGGTGGGGAGCAGTTCTTC.

This clonotype was seen at least ten times. The chain employs TRBV12-3 or TRBV12-4 and TRBJ2-3; D may match TRBD1 or TRBD2 (5 bases each). The CDR3 extends over 15 amino acids. Trimming took off 8 bases at V and 2 bases at J, with 17 bases between the two ends. The CDR3 spells CASRRSGDLTDTQYF. The CDR3 nucleotides read TGTGCCAGCCGCAGGTCCGGGGACCTCACAGATACGCAGTATTTT.

This clonotype was seen many times. This chain uses TRBV27 with TRBJ2-1; possibly TRBD1 for D (7 bases). The CDR3 consists of 15 residues. The V end was cut by 7 bases, the J end by 2 bases, with 15 bases between. From germline, CDR1 is MNHEY and CDR2 SMNVEV (reference sequence). The CDR3 DNA is TGTGCCAGCACGCCGGGGGACAGCACCTACAATGAGCAGTTCTTC. Translation: CASTPGDSTYNEQFF.

This clonotype was recorded many times. The genes are TRBV28 and TRBJ2-1; the D gene could be TRBD1 or TRBD2 (5 bases each). V lost 8 bases and J 5 bases, leaving 13 bases between the germline ends. There are 13 residues in the CDR3. Germline assignment: CDR1 MDHEN and CDR2 SYDVKM. DNA for the CDR3: TGTGCCAGCGGGGACCCCATCGACAATGAGCAGTTCTTC. It specifies CASGDPIDNEQFF.

This clonotype came up many times. The V and J genes are TRBV6-5 and TRBJ1-2; D is possibly TRBD1 (5 bases). V was pared by 2 bases and J by 8 bases, with 9 bases between. Per germline, CDR1 MNHEY and CDR2 SVGAGI. This CDR3 has 12 amino acids. Here the CDR3 DNA reads TGTGCCAGCAGTTACCGGGGGGAGGGCTACACCTTC. This gives the protein CASSYRGEGYTF.

This clonotype was seen many times. The rearrangement uses TRBV20-1 and TRBJ2-2; D is unresolved. Deletions cut 4 bases from V and 7 bases from J, with 16 bases between. The CDR3 is 14 amino acids. Germline CDR1 and CDR2: DFQATT and SNEGSKA (reference sequence). CDR3 sequence (DNA): TGCAGTGCTACTCCGTCGAGTGCCTACGGGGAGCTGTTTTTT. It translates to CSATPSSAYGELFF.

This clonotype was seen many times. The V and J genes are TRBV12-3 or TRBV12-4 and TRBJ1-5; D not certain. The CDR3 is 14 residues long. V was clipped by 6 bases and J by 4 bases, with 13 bases between them. Here the CDR3 reads CASRIAGGNQPQHF. DNA of the CDR3: TGTGCCAGCAGGATAGCAGGTGGAAATCAGCCCCAGCATTTT.

This clonotype came up many times. The chain links TRBV4-1 to TRBJ2-1, with D perhaps TRBD2 (6 bases). The CDR3 loop spans 14 amino acids. V was shortened by 1 base and J by 6 bases, with 10 bases between the two germline ends. In germline, CDR1 is MGHRA, CDR2 YSYEKL. The CDR3 spells CASSQVTRGNEQFF. CDR3 nucleotide sequence: TGCGCCAGCAGCCAAGTTACGCGGGGCAATGAGCAGTTCTTC.

As for this clonotype: The junction departs from germline at one end; a sequencing error may be responsible. The rearrangement uses TRBV5-1 and TRBJ2-1, with D uncertain. CDR3 size: 15 residues. Germline-derived CDR1 and CDR2 are SGHRS and YFSETQ. CDR3 residues: CANSLDTTEYNEQFF. CDR3 coding DNA: TGTGCCAACAGCTTGGATACCACCGAGTACAATGAGCAGTTCTTC. The variable domain in full, with the rest retrieved from reference TRBV5-1 and TRBJ2-1, is KAGVTQTPRYLIKTRGQQVTLSCSPISGHRSVSWYQQTPGQGLQFLFEYFSETQRNKGNFPGRFSGRQFSNSRSEMNVSTLELGDSALYLCANSLDTTEYNEQFFGPGTRLTVL.

The rearrangement uses TRBV4-1 and TRBJ2-7; TRBD2 matches 8 bases. CDR3 length: 15 amino acids. From germline, CDR1 is MGHRA and CDR2 YSYEKL. V trimming: 4 bases; J trimming: 3 bases; junction bases outside the gene matches: 8. The CDR3 DNA reads as TGCGCCAGCAGCCCTCGAAGAGCGGGAGACTACGAGCAGTACTTC. It yields the protein CASSPRRAGDYEQYF.

This clonotype was detected many times. The chain links TRBV29-1 to TRBJ1-1, with D possibly being TRBD1 (5 bases). Per the germline V gene, CDR1 is SQVTM and CDR2 is ANQGSEA. The CDR3 runs to 11 residues. The V end was cut by 2 bases, the J end by 5 bases, with 6 bases between. The CDR3 protein is CSVEHRTEAFF. The DNA of the CDR3 is TGCAGCGTTGAACACAGGACTGAAGCTTTCTTT.

This clonotype was observed many times. V is TRBV4-3 and J is TRBJ2-7; TRBD2 matches at 12 bases. Germline V gene sequence: CDR1 LGHNA, CDR2 YSLEER. With 0 bases clipped from V and 4 bases from J, the junction kept 7 bases outside the gene matches. The CDR3 covers 17 residues. The CDR3 nucleotides are TGCGCCAGCAGCCAAGATTCTAGCGGGAGGGCGCGGTACGAGCAGTACTTC. Its protein product is CASSQDSSGRARYEQYF.

This clonotype was observed many times. The chain recombines TRBV12-3 or TRBV12-4 with TRBJ2-3; D might be TRBD1 or TRBD2, each matching 5 bases. CDR3 length equals 12 residues. V shed 3 bases and J shed 6 bases, with 7 bases lying between them. CDR3 DNA sequence: TGTGCCAGCAGTTTGAGGGGTGATACGCAGTATTTT. Translated: CASSLRGDTQYF.

The chain employs TRBV19 and TRBJ2-1; maybe TRBD2 (6 bases). Germline values: CDR1 LNHDA, CDR2 SQIVND (reference sequence). The V end was cut by 5 bases, the J end by 4 bases, with 9 bases between. This CDR3 contains 13 residues. The chain's CDR3 is CASSGSGYNEQFF. Here the CDR3 DNA reads TGTGCCAGTAGTGGCAGCGGGTACAATGAGCAGTTCTTC.